The source of this T cell receptor beta chain is a study of CD8 T cells in ankylosing spondylitis. This clonotype was counted many times. TCRdb analysed the 5' RACE reads with MiXCR anew, one entry per CDR3 protein. This sample has 200,000 to 250,000 distinct CDR3 sequences, with over 9.5% found just once. CDR1 and CDR2 (germline): KGHSH, LQKENI. The CDR3 has 14 residues. V lost 1 base to trimming and J lost 1 base, with 5 bases between them. The chain has TRBV18 and TRBJ2-1, with a weak D call TRBD1 (5 bases). The sequence was obtained from a male donor with ankylosing spondylitis or in good health (not recorded which). The specimen was blood, either unsorted or a sorted T cell fraction (not recorded which). For the CDR3, the DNA is TGTGCCAGCTCACCACAGGGGTCCTACAATGAGCAGTTCTTC. Residues: CASSPQGSYNEQFF.